Shown below are 18 T cell receptor beta chains from a single sample sequenced in a study of cytomegalovirus exposure and HLA in healthy donors (dated by TCRdb to between 2016 and 2019). Library prep was done by the immunoSEQ multiplex PCR assay. The table comes from immuneACCESS by way of TCRdb, which keeps in-frame sequences with V and J called. Part of the clones is missing from these tables; in studies checked, under half for an unresolved V gene and the rest for unknown reasons. This sample holds some 160,000 clones; more than 75% were observed only once. Of the sample, 3% is held by the ten largest clones. The sample consisted of PBMCs. The receptors derive from a man between 18 and 35 years old in good health and CMV-seronegative.

This clone was detected once. The chain uses TRBV5-1 and TRBJ2-1; maybe TRBD2 (6 bases). V was clipped by 3 bases and J by 6 bases, with 13 bases between them. The germline gives CDR1 SGHRS, CDR2 YFSETQ. This CDR3 is built from 14 residues. This CDR3 reads CASSSGLDGNEQFF. CDR3 coding DNA: TGCGCCAGCAGCTCGGGACTCGACGGCAATGAGCAGTTCTTC.

The rearrangement links TRBV29-1 to TRBJ2-5, with D possibly being TRBD1 (5 bases). Germline assignment: CDR1 SQVTM and CDR2 ANQGSEA. Trimming cost V 1 base and J 1 base, with 10 bases left between them. This CDR3 is 14 amino acids long. CDR3 coding DNA: TGCAGCGTTGAAGCCCTTGACAGCCAAGAGACCCAGTACTTC. Its translation: CSVEALDSQETQYF. Full variable domain (missing parts from reference TRBV29-1 and TRBJ2-5): SAVISQKPSRDICQRGTSLTIQCQVDSQVTMMFWYRQQPGQSLTLIATANQGSEATYESGFVIDKFPISRPNLTFSTLTVSNMSPEDSSIYLCSVEALDSQETQYFGPGTRLLVL.

The chain employs TRBV6-4 and TRBJ2-3; perhaps TRBD2 as D (6 bases). V lost 0 bases, J lost 1 base, and 11 bases lay in between. Germline V lookup: CDR1 MRHNA, CDR2 SNTAGT. The CDR3 has 16 residues. The CDR3 DNA sequence: TGTGCCAGCAGTGACTCGCGGGGTTGGGGCACAGATACGCAGTATTTT. Translated: CASSDSRGWGTDTQYF.

V is TRBV2 and J is TRBJ1-5; D is unclear. The ends were cut back, 7 bases at V and 3 bases at J, with 10 bases in the middle. The CDR3 runs 13 residues. Germline CDR1 reads SNHLY; CDR2 reads FYNNEI. CDR3 nucleotides: TGTGCCAGCAACATGGAGGACAATCAGCCCCAGCATTTT. Translated, it gives CASNMEDNQPQHF. Complete variable domain (other parts from reference TRBV2 and TRBJ1-5): EPEVTQTPSHQVTQMGQEVILRCVPISNHLYFYWYRQILGQKVEFLVSFYNNEISEKSEIFDDQFSVERPDGSNFTLKIRSTKLEDSAMYFCASNMEDNQPQHFGDGTRLSIL.

The J gene is TRBJ1-1, the V gene TRBV5-4, with D unclear. Germline CDR1 and CDR2: SGHNT and YYREEE (reference sequence). V was cut by 3 bases and J by 1 base, with 10 bases left in between. The CDR3 has 14 residues. Here the CDR3 reads CASSWTEGNTEAFF. CDR3 in DNA: TGTGCCAGCAGCTGGACGGAGGGGAACACTGAAGCTTTCTTT.

The chain uses TRBV19 and TRBJ1-2, with D hard to call. Trimming removed 6 bases at V and 4 bases at J, with 12 bases between. This CDR3 has 13 residues. Germline loops: CDR1 LNHDA, CDR2 SQIVND (reference sequence). CDR3 residues: CASRRRETYGYTF. The CDR3 DNA follows: TGTGCCAGTAGGCGGCGGGAGACCTATGGCTACACCTTC. The variable domain in full, completed from reference TRBV19 and TRBJ1-2, reads DGGITQSPKYLFRKEGQNVTLSCEQNLNHDAMYWYRQDPGQGLRLIYYSQIVNDFQKGDIAEGYSVSREKKESFPLTVTSAQKNPTAFYLCASRRRETYGYTFGSGTRLTVV.

This chain links TRBV19 with TRBJ1-5; a possible D gene is TRBD1 (5 bases). The germline CDR1 and CDR2 sequences are LNHDA and SQIVND (reference sequence). V lost 1 base to trimming and J lost 3 bases, with 10 bases between them. The CDR3 runs to 15 residues. The CDR3: CASSIGGRANQPQHF. CDR3 DNA: TGTGCCAGTAGTATAGGGGGGAGGGCCAATCAGCCCCAGCATTTT.

The chain employs TRBV5-4 and TRBJ1-2; D unresolved. The CDR3 has 10 amino acids. CDR1 is SGHNT, CDR2 YYREEE, per germline (reference sequence). Between the trimmed V and J ends, which lost 4 bases and 7 bases, there was a span of 5 bases. The CDR3 DNA reads as TGTGCCAGCAGCCGGGGTGGCTACACCTTC. As protein: CASSRGGYTF.

V usage is TRBV6-1 and J usage is TRBJ2-7, with TRBD1 identical over 9 bases. V lost 4 bases, J lost 0 bases, and 1 base stayed unmatched. The CDR3 contains 14 residues. Germline V CDR1 and CDR2: MNHNS, SASEGT. The CDR3 is CASSGDRASYEQYV. The DNA for the CDR3 is TGTGCCAGCAGTGGGGACAGGGCCTCCTACGAGCAGTACGTC.

As DNA, the CDR3 is TGTGCCAGCAGTTTGGGCGGGACAGGGACGAACACTGAAGCTTTCTTT. Amino acid sequence: CASSLGGTGTNTEAFF. V and J are TRBV28 and TRBJ1-1, with 9 bases matching TRBD1. The J segment lost 1 base and the V segment lost 3 bases, leaving 6 bases of the junction unmatched. This CDR3 is 16 amino acids long. Germline CDR1 is MDHEN and CDR2 is SYDVKM.

The chain carries TRBV5-6 and TRBJ2-1; 10 bases line up with TRBD2. The length of the CDR3 is 16 residues. Germline CDR1 reads SGHDT; CDR2 reads YYEEEE. The trim removed 0 bases at V and 5 bases at J, leaving 5 bases unmatched. The CDR3, as DNA: TGTGCCAGCAGCTTGGCCCTAGCGGGGGAAAACAATGAGCAGTTCTTC. Translated: CASSLALAGENNEQFF.

The V call is TRBV7-2, the J call TRBJ2-7; perhaps TRBD1 as D (6 bases). This CDR3 is built from 14 residues. Trimming removed 0 bases at V and 7 bases at J, with 13 bases between. CDR1 and CDR2 from the germline V gene are SGHTA and FQGNSA. CDR3 in DNA: TGTGCCAGCAGCTTAGCGCGACAGGAGACTGAGCAGTACTTC. It is translated as CASSLARQETEQYF.

The gene calls are TRBV5-1 and TRBJ2-7; D possibly corresponds to TRBD2 (5 bases). CDR3 size: 12 residues. Germline V gene data show CDR1 as SGHRS and CDR2 as YFSETQ. V lost 4 bases, J lost 7 bases, and 12 bases lay in between. Here the CDR3 reads CASSNRTGEQYV. Written as DNA, the CDR3 is TGCGCCAGCAGCAACCGGACGGGAGAGCAGTACGTC.

V gene TRBV4-2 combines with J gene TRBJ2-2; TRBD2 matches 12 bases. Germline V lookup: CDR1 LGHNA, CDR2 YNFKEQ. The CDR3 is 19 residues long. The ends lost 4 bases at V and 7 bases at J; junction bases unmatched: 16. The CDR3: CASSPGGGASGGAIGELFF. CDR3 in DNA: TGTGCCAGCAGCCCAGGAGGGGGTGCTAGCGGGGGGGCCATCGGGGAGCTGTTTTTT.

The chain employs TRBV21-1 and TRBJ1-3; the table assigns TRBD1, which was not confirmed against the DNA. TRBV21-1 represents a pseudogene. This CDR3 has 14 amino acids. In nucleotides, the CDR3 is TGTGCCAGCAGCAAAATGTCAACTGGAAACACCATATATTTT. Translation: CASSKMSTGNTIYF.

The V call is TRBV5-1, the J call TRBJ1-1, with 7 bases lining up with TRBD1. V lost 4 bases to trimming and J lost 0 bases; unmatched junction nucleotides: 9. Germline-derived CDR1 and CDR2 are SGHRS and YFSETQ. The CDR3 has 16 residues. CDR3 sequence: CASSVEEGQMNTEAFF. The CDR3 DNA is TGCGCCAGCAGCGTGGAAGAGGGACAGATGAACACTGAAGCTTTCTTT.

V is TRBV2 and J is TRBJ2-2, with 10 bases aligning to TRBD2. The CDR3 totals 15 residues. V was pared by 4 bases and J by 7 bases, with 6 bases of the junction left unmatched. Germline-derived CDR1 and CDR2 are SNHLY and FYNNEI. This chain's CDR3 is CASSGASGGIGELFF. CDR3 DNA sequence: TGTGCCAGCAGTGGGGCTAGCGGGGGAATCGGGGAGCTGTTTTTT. Filled out from reference TRBV2 and TRBJ2-2, the complete variable domain reads EPEVTQTPSHQVTQMGQEVILRCVPISNHLYFYWYRQILGQKVEFLVSFYNNEISEKSEIFDDQFSVERPDGSNFTLKIRSTKLEDSAMYFCASSGASGGIGELFFGEGSRLTVL.

The V gene is TRBV29-1, the J gene TRBJ1-2; weak D call: TRBD1 (6 bases). Trimming took off 0 bases at V and 6 bases at J, with 11 bases between the two ends. The germline CDR1 and CDR2 sequences are SQVTM and ANQGSEA. The CDR3 loop spans 13 amino acids. The CDR3 sequence is CSVEDTGFDGYTF. DNA of the CDR3: TGCAGCGTTGAAGACACAGGGTTTGATGGCTACACCTTC.